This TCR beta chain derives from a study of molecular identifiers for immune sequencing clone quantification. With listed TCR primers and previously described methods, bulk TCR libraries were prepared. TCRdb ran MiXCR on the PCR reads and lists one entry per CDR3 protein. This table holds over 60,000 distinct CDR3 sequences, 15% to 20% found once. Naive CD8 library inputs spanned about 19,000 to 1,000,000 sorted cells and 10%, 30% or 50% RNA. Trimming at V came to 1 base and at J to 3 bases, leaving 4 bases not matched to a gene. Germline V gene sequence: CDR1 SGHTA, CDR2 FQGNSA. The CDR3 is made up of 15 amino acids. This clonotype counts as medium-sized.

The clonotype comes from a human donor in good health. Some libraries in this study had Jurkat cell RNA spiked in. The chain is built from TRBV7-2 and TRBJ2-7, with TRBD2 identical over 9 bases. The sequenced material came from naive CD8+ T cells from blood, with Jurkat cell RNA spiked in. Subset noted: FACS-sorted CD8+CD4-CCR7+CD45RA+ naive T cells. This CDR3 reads CASSLVREGLYEQYF. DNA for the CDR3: TGTGCCAGCAGCTTAGTGCGGGAGGGCCTCTACGAGCAGTACTTC.